One and the same sample provided the 16 T cell receptor beta chains below, sequenced in a study of tumor T cells in aggressive B-cell lymphoma. Generated by immunoSEQ multiplex PCR, the TCRdb table keeps only in-frame clones and is missing some. The sample records fewer than 6,500 clones, over 70% being singletons. The specimen sequenced was tumor tissue. The source of these receptors is an adult with diffuse large B cell lymphoma.

CDR3 loop: CASNAGLQETQYF. CDR3 bases: TGTGCCAGCAACGCGGGGCTACAAGAGACCCAGTACTTC. V is TRBV2 and J is TRBJ2-5, with D tentatively TRBD2 (6 bases). Deletions cut 7 bases from V and 2 bases from J, with 11 bases between. Per the germline V gene, CDR1 is SNHLY and CDR2 is FYNNEI. CDR3 size: 13 residues.

The table lists this clone with a few counts. The V and J genes are TRBV13 and TRBJ1-2; a weak D match, TRBD1 (6 bases). CDR3 length: 15 amino acids. The V end was cut by 4 bases, the J end by 4 bases, with 16 bases between. CDR1 is PRHDT and CDR2 is FYEKMQ in the germline V gene (reference sequence). The DNA for the CDR3 is TGTGCCAGCAGCTCAGGGGATCACAGGGCCTATGGCTACACCTTC. As protein: CASSSGDHRAYGYTF.

This clone was seen only once. CDR3 sequence: CASRPGTSGREQYF. The CDR3 nucleotides read TGTGCCAGTCGACCCGGGACTAGCGGAAGGGAGCAGTACTTC. The chain links TRBV19 to TRBJ2-7; TRBD2 aligns across 11 bases. The CDR3 contains 14 residues. The germline gives CDR1 LNHDA, CDR2 SQIVND (reference sequence). After removal of 8 bases from V and 7 bases from J, the junction contained 10 bases not matched to a gene.

The gene calls are TRBV4-2 and TRBJ2-7; perhaps TRBD1 as D (6 bases). Germline CDR1 reads LGHNA; CDR2 reads YNFKEQ. Trimming took off 5 bases at V and 7 bases at J, with 18 bases between the two ends. There are 14 residues in the CDR3. CDR3 coding DNA: TGTGCCAGCAGCGGAAAGCACAGGGACGGAGAGCAGTACTTC. Translating it yields CASSGKHRDGEQYF.

The rearrangement uses TRBV5-6 and TRBJ2-1; D might be TRBD1 (5 bases). CDR1 and CDR2 from the germline V gene are SGHDT and YYEEEE. Trimming cost V 4 bases and J 8 bases, with 13 bases left between them. The CDR3 is 13 residues long. In DNA, the CDR3 is TGTGCCAGCAGCCCCTCAGGGATTCATGAGCAGTTCTTC. Translating gives CASSPSGIHEQFF.

This chain links TRBV18 with TRBJ2-5, with 9 bases matching TRBD1. TRBJ2-7 explains the end of the DNA better; the J call may be wrong. This CDR3 spans 19 amino acids. Germline-derived CDR1 and CDR2 are KGHSH and LQKENI. CDR3 nucleotide sequence: TGTGCCAGCTCACCTAGTTCCGGGACAGGGACTAACCGATACTACGAGCAGTACTTC. This translates into CASSPSSGTGTNRYYEQYF.

This sequence joins TRBV30 and TRBJ1-1, with D unresolved. The CDR3 covers 14 residues. Germline assignment: CDR1 GTSNPN and CDR2 SVGIG (reference sequence). The germline V and J ends were trimmed by 5 bases and 5 bases, with 18 bases remaining between them. CDR3 DNA sequence: TGTGCCTGGGGCCGGAACGCGGGAAGGACTGAAGCTTTCTTT. It yields the protein CAWGRNAGRTEAFF.

The V and J genes are TRBV11-2 and TRBJ2-1; TRBD2 agrees at 12 bases. CDR3 size: 15 residues. After removal of 5 bases from V and 7 bases from J, the junction contained 6 bases not matched to a gene. Germline V gene sequence: CDR1 SGHAT, CDR2 FQNNGV. The CDR3 sequence: CASSPGLAGGNEQFF. CDR3 bases: TGTGCCAGCAGCCCGGGACTAGCGGGTGGGAATGAGCAGTTCTTC.

The chain is built from TRBV29-1 and TRBJ2-1; D perhaps matches TRBD2 (6 bases). The V and J ends lost 3 bases and 2 bases respectively, with 11 bases between them. Germline V gene sequence: CDR1 SQVTM, CDR2 ANQGSEA. The CDR3 totals 14 residues. CDR3 sequence (DNA): TGCAGCGTTGAGGGACTGTCCACCTACAATGAGCAGTTCTTC. This translates into CSVEGLSTYNEQFF.

This rearrangement joins TRBV9 to TRBJ1-5, with a possible D match to TRBD1 (5 bases). The CDR3 has 16 residues. The germline V gene has CDR1 SGDLS and CDR2 YYNGEE. Deletions cut 4 bases from V and 0 bases from J, with 14 bases between. As DNA, the CDR3 is TGTGCCAGCAGCATAGGGGCCGGGAATAGCAATCAGCCCCAGCATTTT. It translates to CASSIGAGNSNQPQHF.

This clone was counted once. The chain couples TRBV28 to TRBJ2-7; perhaps TRBD2 as D (6 bases). The V gene's germline CDR1 is MDHEN and CDR2 SYDVKM. Trimming cost V 6 bases and J 6 bases, with 12 bases left between them. The CDR3 runs 12 residues. DNA of the CDR3: TGTGCCAGCAGCCGGGGACTTCTCGAGCAGTACTTC. Amino acids: CASSRGLLEQYF. Full variable domain (remainder filled in from reference TRBV28 and TRBJ2-7): DVKVTQSSRYLVKRTGEKVFLECVQDMDHENMFWYRQDPGLGLRLIYFSYDVKMKEKGDIPEGYSVSREKKERFSLILESASTNQTSMYLCASSRGLLEQYFGPGTRLTVT.

The chain has TRBV28 and TRBJ1-1, with D possibly TRBD1 on 5 matching bases. The CDR3 has 12 amino acids. Germline CDR1 reads MDHEN; CDR2 reads SYDVKM. The V end was cut by 3 bases, the J end by 8 bases, with 10 bases between. This CDR3 is CASSFGDSEAFF. In DNA, the CDR3 is TGTGCCAGCAGTTTCGGGGACTCGGAAGCTTTCTTT.

This chain uses TRBV12-5 with TRBJ2-5, with D perhaps matching TRBD1 (6 bases). Trimming removed 7 bases from V and 2 bases from J, with 14 bases in between. CDR3 size: 14 residues. In germline, CDR1 is LGHNT, CDR2 FRNRAP. CDR3 in amino acids: CASAPGGLQETQYF. CDR3 DNA: TGTGCTAGTGCCCCTGGGGGCCTTCAAGAGACCCAGTACTTC.

This chain uses TRBV6-1 with TRBJ1-5; D is possibly TRBD1 (6 bases). V was clipped by 2 bases and J by 2 bases, with 7 bases between them. The CDR3 has 14 amino acids. Germline assignment: CDR1 MNHNS and CDR2 SASEGT. CDR3 loop: CASSERQGNQPQHF. DNA of the CDR3: TGTGCCAGCAGTGAAAGACAGGGCAATCAGCCCCAGCATTTT.

The chain carries TRBV28 and TRBJ2-3, with 11 bases fitting TRBD2. Germline-derived CDR1 and CDR2 are MDHEN and SYDVKM. The CDR3 sequence is 17 residues long. Trimming at V came to 6 bases and at J to 4 bases, leaving 12 bases not matched to a gene. The CDR3 bases are TGTGCCAGCAGGACGACTAGCGGGGAGAGTCTACCAGATACGCAGTATTTT. This translates into CASRTTSGESLPDTQYF.

This chain uses TRBV4-1 with TRBJ1-1; unclear D gene. Trimming pared 6 bases from V and 6 bases from J, leaving 8 bases between. Looked up from germline, CDR1 is MGHRA and CDR2 is YSYEKL. The CDR3 is 11 amino acids. CDR3: CASREGAEAFF. The CDR3 bases are TGCGCCAGCAGGGAAGGAGCTGAAGCTTTCTTT.